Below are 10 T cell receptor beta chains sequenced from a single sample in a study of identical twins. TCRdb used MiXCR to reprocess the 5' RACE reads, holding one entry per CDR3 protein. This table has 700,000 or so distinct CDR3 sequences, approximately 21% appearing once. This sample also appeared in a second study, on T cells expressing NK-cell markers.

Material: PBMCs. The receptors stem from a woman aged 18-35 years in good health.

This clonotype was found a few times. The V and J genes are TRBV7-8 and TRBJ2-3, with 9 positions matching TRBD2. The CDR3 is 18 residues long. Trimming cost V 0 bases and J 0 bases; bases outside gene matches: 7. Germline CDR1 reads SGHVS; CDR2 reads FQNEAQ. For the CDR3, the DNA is TGTGCCAGCAGCTTAGCGGGCGGGCTAGCGGGAAGCACAGATACGCAGTATTTT. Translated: CASSLAGGLAGSTDTQYF.

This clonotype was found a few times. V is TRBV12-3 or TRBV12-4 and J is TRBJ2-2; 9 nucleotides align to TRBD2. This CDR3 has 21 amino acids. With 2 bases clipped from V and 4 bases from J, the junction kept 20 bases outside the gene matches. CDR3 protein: CASSLRFGGSGSSISTGELFF. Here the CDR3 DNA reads TGTGCCAGCAGTTTACGGTTTGGGGGTAGCGGGAGCAGTATTTCCACCGGGGAGCTGTTTTTT.

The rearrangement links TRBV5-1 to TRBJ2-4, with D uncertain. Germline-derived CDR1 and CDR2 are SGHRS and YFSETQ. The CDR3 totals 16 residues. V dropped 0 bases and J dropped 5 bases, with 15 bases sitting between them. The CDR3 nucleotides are TGCGCCAGCAGCTTGGTTGGTAGGCCCAAGGAAAACATTCAGTACTTC. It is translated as CASSLVGRPKENIQYF.

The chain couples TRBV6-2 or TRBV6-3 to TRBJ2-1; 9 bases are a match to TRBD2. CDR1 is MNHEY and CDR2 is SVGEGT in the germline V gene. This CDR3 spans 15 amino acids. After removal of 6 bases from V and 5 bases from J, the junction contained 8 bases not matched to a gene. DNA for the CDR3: TGTGCCAGCAGGAGGGATAGCGGGAGTCACAATGAGCAGTTCTTC. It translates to CASRRDSGSHNEQFF.

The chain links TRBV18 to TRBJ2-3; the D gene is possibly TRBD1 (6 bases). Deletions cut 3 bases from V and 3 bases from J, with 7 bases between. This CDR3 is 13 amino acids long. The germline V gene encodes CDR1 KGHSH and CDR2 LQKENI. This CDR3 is CASSPGQTDTQYF. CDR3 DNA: TGTGCCAGCTCACCCGGACAGACAGATACGCAGTATTTT.

CDR3 nucleotides: TGCAGCGTCTCTACCCCCGGGACAGGGATGCGAGAGCAGTACTTC. Its translation is CSVSTPGTGMREQYF. V gene TRBV29-1 combines with J gene TRBJ2-7, with 9 bases identical to TRBD1. This CDR3 comprises 15 residues. Germline CDR1 and CDR2: SQVTM and ANQGSEA. J gave up 7 bases and V 6 bases, and 16 bases lay outside the gene matches.

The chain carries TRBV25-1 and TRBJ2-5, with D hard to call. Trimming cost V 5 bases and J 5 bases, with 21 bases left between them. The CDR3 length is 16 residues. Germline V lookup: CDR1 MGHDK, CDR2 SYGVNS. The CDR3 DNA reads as TGTGCCAGCAGTACACATACAGCTCCTCGTTGGGAGACCCAGTACTTC. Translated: CASSTHTAPRWETQYF. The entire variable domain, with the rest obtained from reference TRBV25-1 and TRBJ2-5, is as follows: EADIYQTPRYLVIGTGKKITLECSQTMGHDKMYWYQQDPGMELHLIHYSYGVNSTEKGDLSSESTVSRIRTEHFPLTLESARPSHTSQYLCASSTHTAPRWETQYFGPGTRLLVL.

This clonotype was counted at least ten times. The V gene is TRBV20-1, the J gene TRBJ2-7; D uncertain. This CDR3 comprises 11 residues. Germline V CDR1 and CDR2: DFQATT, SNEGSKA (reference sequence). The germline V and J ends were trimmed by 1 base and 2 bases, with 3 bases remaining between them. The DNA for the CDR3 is TGCAGTGCTAGAGCAGCCTACGAGCAGTACTTC. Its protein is CSARAAYEQYF.

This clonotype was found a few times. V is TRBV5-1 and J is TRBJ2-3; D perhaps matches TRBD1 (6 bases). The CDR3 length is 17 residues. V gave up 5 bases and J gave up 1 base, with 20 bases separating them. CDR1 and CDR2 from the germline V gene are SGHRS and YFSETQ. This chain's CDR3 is CASRIMLRGWGTDTQYF. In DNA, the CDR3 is TGCGCCAGCAGAATAATGCTCAGGGGATGGGGCACAGATACGCAGTATTTT. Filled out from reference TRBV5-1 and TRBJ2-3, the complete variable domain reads KAGVTQTPRYLIKTRGQQVTLSCSPISGHRSVSWYQQTPGQGLQFLFEYFSETQRNKGNFPGRFSGRQFSNSRSEMNVSTLELGDSALYLCASRIMLRGWGTDTQYFGPGTRLTVL.

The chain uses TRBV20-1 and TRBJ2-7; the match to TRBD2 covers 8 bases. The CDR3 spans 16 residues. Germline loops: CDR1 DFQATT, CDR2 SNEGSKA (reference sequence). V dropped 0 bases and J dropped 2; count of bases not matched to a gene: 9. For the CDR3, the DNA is TGCAGTGCTAGAGATAAGGGCGGGGGGACCCCCTACGAGCAGTACTTC. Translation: CSARDKGGGTPYEQYF.